The present T cell receptor (beta chain) was sequenced within a study of blood T cell repertoires in COVID-19. CDR1 MGHRA and CDR2 YSYEKL come from the germline V gene. The germline V and J ends were trimmed by 1 base and 1 base, with 10 bases remaining between them. The CDR3 extends over 15 amino acids. The sample holds a few counts of this clone. In the original processing: The assay estimated nucleated cells by amplifying reference gene primers. Sequencing was performed with immunoSEQ multiplex PCR; in TCRdb, only in-frame clones are kept and a portion is missing. The V and J calls and clone size are taken from that table; D and trimming were inferred from the DNA. The table lists 95,000 to 150,000 clones, around 74% of them singletons. A Seattle source enrolled patients during active infection and followed them longitudinally.

The gene calls are TRBV4-1 and TRBJ1-1, with a weak D call TRBD1 (5 bases). The TCR sequence derives from a man older than 75 with COVID-19, enrolled during active disease. Input material: peripheral blood. In DNA form, the CDR3 reads TGCGCCAGCAGCCAAGGGGGACTGGGGAACACTGAAGCTTTCTTT. This translates into CASSQGGLGNTEAFF.